This passage covers 19 T cell receptor beta chains from one sample sequenced in a study of blood T cell repertoires in COVID-19 (dated by TCRdb to the early 2020s). Receptor libraries were prepared by the immunoSEQ multiplex PCR assay. Imported from immuneACCESS, the table was reduced by TCRdb to in-frame sequences with V and J called. These copies leave out some clones; in studies compared against another copy, an unresolved V gene accounts for under half, and the cause of the remainder is not known. Within this sample are about 300,000 clones, with approximately 85% of them counted one time only. The ten largest make up around 1.5% of the sample. The sample comprised peripheral blood. The receptors come from a woman between 45 and 65 years old with acute or convalescent COVID-19.

The V and J genes are TRBV7-9 and TRBJ1-6, with TRBD1 as a possible D gene (5 bases). Germline V CDR1 and CDR2: SEHNR, FQNEAQ (reference sequence). Trimming cost V 0 bases and J 12 bases, with 6 bases left between them. CDR3 size: 12 residues. DNA of the CDR3: TGTGCCAGCAGCTTAGCTCAGGGACCCCTCCACTTT. The encoded protein is CASSLAQGPLHF.

The rearrangement links TRBV18 to TRBJ2-5; D remains ambiguous. Trimming pared 3 bases from V and 2 bases from J, leaving 7 bases between. There are 13 residues in the CDR3. Germline V CDR1 and CDR2: KGHSH, LQKENI. The CDR3 region has the DNA TGTGCCAGCTCACCTCGGTTGCAAGAGACCCAGTACTTC. As protein: CASSPRLQETQYF.

The J gene is TRBJ2-1, the V gene TRBV27; TRBD2 agrees at 12 bases. Germline CDR1 and CDR2: MNHEY and SMNVEV (reference sequence). V was pared by 5 bases and J by 9 bases, with 11 bases of the junction left unmatched. The CDR3 runs 16 residues. This chain's CDR3 is CASSMMLAGGPGEQFF. The CDR3 bases are TGTGCCAGCAGTATGATGCTAGCGGGAGGGCCGGGTGAGCAGTTCTTC.

The J gene is TRBJ2-5, the V gene TRBV19; maybe TRBD2 (6 bases). Germline V gene lookup returns CDR1 LNHDA and CDR2 SQIVND (reference sequence). The CDR3 has 15 residues. Trimming took off 0 bases at V and 5 bases at J, with 13 bases between the two ends. The CDR3 loop reads CASSIDFGTLETQYF. The CDR3, as DNA: TGTGCCAGTAGTATAGATTTTGGGACTTTGGAGACCCAGTACTTC.

This sequence joins TRBV28 and TRBJ2-2, with D hard to call. V was shortened by 3 bases and J by 5 bases, with 7 bases between the two germline ends. Germline V gene sequence: CDR1 MDHEN, CDR2 SYDVKM. This CDR3 is 13 amino acids long. The DNA for the CDR3 is TGTGCCAGCAGTTTGACCGGGACCGGGGAGCTGTTTTTT. Amino acids: CASSLTGTGELFF. Variable domain in full (rest from reference TRBV28 and TRBJ2-2): DVKVTQSSRYLVKRTGEKVFLECVQDMDHENMFWYRQDPGLGLRLIYFSYDVKMKEKGDIPEGYSVSREKKERFSLILESASTNQTSMYLCASSLTGTGELFFGEGSRLTVL.

This clone showed up just once. The genes are TRBV11-3 and TRBJ1-1; D gene uncertain. Trimming shortened V by 3 bases and J by 1 base, and 6 bases separated the two germline ends. Germline V gene sequence: CDR1 SGHNT, CDR2 YENEEA. The CDR3 spans 13 residues. CDR3 sequence reads: CASSFTQNTEAFF. Here the CDR3 DNA reads TGTGCCAGCAGCTTTACTCAGAACACTGAAGCTTTCTTT.

V and J are TRBV7-2 and TRBJ2-7; TRBD2 matches 13 bases. Per the germline V gene, CDR1 is SGHTA and CDR2 is FQGNSA. This CDR3 is built from 16 residues. After removal of 0 bases from V and 7 bases from J, the junction contained 6 bases not matched to a gene. CDR3 sequence: CASSLAQGLAGREQYF. DNA for the CDR3: TGTGCCAGCAGCTTAGCCCAGGGACTAGCGGGACGAGAGCAGTACTTC. Filled out from reference TRBV7-2 and TRBJ2-7, the complete variable domain reads GAGVSQSPSNKVTEKGKDVELRCDPISGHTALYWYRQSLGQGLEFLIYFQGNSAPDKSGLPSDRFSAERTGGSVSTLTIQRTQQEDSAVYLCASSLAQGLAGREQYFGPGTRLTVT.

This rearrangement joins TRBV9 to TRBJ2-7; D possibly corresponds to TRBD2 (5 bases). V gave up 0 bases and J gave up 4 bases, with 11 bases separating them. The germline V gene encodes CDR1 SGDLS and CDR2 YYNGEE. CDR3 length: 14 residues. The CDR3: CASSVDSDRYEQYF. CDR3 DNA: TGTGCCAGCAGCGTAGATAGCGACCGATACGAGCAGTACTTC.

This chain connects TRBV5-4 to TRBJ1-2, with 9 bases fitting TRBD1. The germline V gene encodes CDR1 SGHNT and CDR2 YYREEE (reference sequence). The V gene end was trimmed by 3 bases and the J gene end by 1 base; junction bases not matched to a gene: 1. The CDR3 is 14 amino acids. The CDR3 reads CASSSGQGNYGYTF. CDR3 bases: TGTGCCAGCAGCTCGGGACAGGGTAACTATGGCTACACCTTC. Based on the CDR3 plus reference TRBV5-4 and TRBJ1-2, the full variable domain is ETGVTQSPTHLIKTRGQQVTLRCSSQSGHNTVSWYQQALGQGPQFIFQYYREEENGRGNFPPRFSGLQFPNYSSELNVNALELDDSALYLCASSSGQGNYGYTFGSGTRLTVV.

In this sample, this clone turned up a few times. The chain carries TRBV7-9 and TRBJ2-1, with 15 nucleotides matching TRBD2. The CDR3 has 16 residues. In germline, CDR1 is SEHNR, CDR2 FQNEAQ (reference sequence). V dropped 2 bases and J dropped 10; count of bases not matched to a gene: 6. For the CDR3, the DNA is TGTGCCAGCAGCTTATTGGGACTAGCGGGAGGAGGGGAGCAGTTCTTC. Amino acid sequence: CASSLLGLAGGGEQFF.

The V and J genes are TRBV19 and TRBJ2-1, with TRBD1 matching 7 bases. V gave up 8 bases and J gave up 9 bases; unmatched junction bases: 10. The CDR3 length is 13 residues. The V gene's germline CDR1 is LNHDA and CDR2 SQIVND (reference sequence). The CDR3 loop is CASSIEGDSEQFF. For the CDR3, the DNA is TGTGCCAGTTCAATTGAGGGGGACAGTGAGCAGTTCTTC.

V gene TRBV7-2 combines with J gene TRBJ2-2, with D perhaps TRBD1 (5 bases). V was cut by 5 bases and J by 5 bases, with 9 bases left in between. The CDR3 extends over 13 amino acids. CDR1 is SGHTA, CDR2 FQGNSA, per germline. The CDR3 region is CASSIGQTGELFF. CDR3 DNA sequence: TGTGCCAGCAGCATAGGACAAACCGGGGAGCTGTTTTTT.

The J gene is TRBJ1-5, the V gene TRBV28; no firm D call. V shed 10 bases and J shed 0 bases, with 13 bases lying between them. CDR1 is MDHEN and CDR2 is SYDVKM in the germline V gene. The CDR3 runs 14 residues. CDR3 bases: TGTGCCACCGTGGGCGGGAATAGCAATCAGCCCCAGCATTTT. The encoded protein is CATVGGNSNQPQHF.

The CDR3 region is CASSTRDRVNTEAFF. The CDR3 DNA reads as TGTGCCAGCAGTACCAGGGACAGGGTCAACACTGAAGCTTTCTTT. The chain employs TRBV28 and TRBJ1-1; 9 bases are a match to TRBD1. There are 15 residues in the CDR3. Germline CDR1 and CDR2: MDHEN and SYDVKM. V lost 5 bases, J lost 2 bases, and 6 bases stayed unmatched.

The chain carries TRBV18 and TRBJ2-7; 7 nucleotides match TRBD2. The germline V gene has CDR1 KGHSH and CDR2 LQKENI. CDR3 length: 16 amino acids. Trimming took 2 bases from V and 0 from J; bases not matched to a gene: 7. The CDR3 sequence is CASSPFSGSGSYEQYF. CDR3 nucleotide sequence: TGTGCCAGCTCACCATTTAGCGGGTCGGGCTCCTACGAGCAGTACTTC.

The rearrangement joins TRBV18 to TRBJ1-1; 7 bases line up with TRBD1. Germline lookup yields CDR1 KGHSH and CDR2 LQKENI. The trim removed 3 bases at V and 0 bases at J, leaving 1 base unmatched. The CDR3 is 14 residues long. For the CDR3, the DNA is TGTGCCAGCTCACCGGGACAGATGAACACTGAAGCTTTCTTT. Its protein is CASSPGQMNTEAFF. Supplemented by reference TRBV18 and TRBJ1-1, the full variable domain reads NAGVMQNPRHLVRRRGQEARLRCSPMKGHSHVYWYRQLPEEGLKFMVYLQKENIIDESGMPKERFSAEFPKEGPSILRIQQVVRGDSAAYFCASSPGQMNTEAFFGQGTRLTVV.

The chain carries TRBV28 and TRBJ2-7, with 9 bases that match TRBD2. V was clipped by 6 bases and J by 2 bases; unmatched bases: 8. Germline CDR1 MDHEN, CDR2 SYDVKM. The CDR3 spans 15 residues. CDR3 DNA: TGTGCCAGCAGCCCGACTAGCGGTTACGCCTACGAGCAGTACTTC. It yields the protein CASSPTSGYAYEQYF.

V usage is TRBV28 and J usage is TRBJ2-7; 10 bases map to TRBD2. CDR3 length: 15 residues. Looked up from germline, CDR1 is MDHEN and CDR2 is SYDVKM. V gave up 4 bases and J gave up 2 bases; unmatched junction bases: 5. The CDR3 region is CASSSLAGDPYEQYF. Written as DNA, the CDR3 is TGTGCCAGCAGTTCGCTAGCGGGAGACCCCTACGAGCAGTACTTC.

V and J are TRBV28 and TRBJ1-2; tentatively, D is TRBD1 (5 bases). V lost 2 bases and J 6 bases, leaving 16 bases between the germline ends. The CDR3 has 15 amino acids. Per germline, CDR1 MDHEN and CDR2 SYDVKM. CDR3: CASSLNLGRANGYTF. DNA of the CDR3: TGTGCCAGCAGTTTAAATTTGGGCAGGGCGAATGGCTACACCTTC.